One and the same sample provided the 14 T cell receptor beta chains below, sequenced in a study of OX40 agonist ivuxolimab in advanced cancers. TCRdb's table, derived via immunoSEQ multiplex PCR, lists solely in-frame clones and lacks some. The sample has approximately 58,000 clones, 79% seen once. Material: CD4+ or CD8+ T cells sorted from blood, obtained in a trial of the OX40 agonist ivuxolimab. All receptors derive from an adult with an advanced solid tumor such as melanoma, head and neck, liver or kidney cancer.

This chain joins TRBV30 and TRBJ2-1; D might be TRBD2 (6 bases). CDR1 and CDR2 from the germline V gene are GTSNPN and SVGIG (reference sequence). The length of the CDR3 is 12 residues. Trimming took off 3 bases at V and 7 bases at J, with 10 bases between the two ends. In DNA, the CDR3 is TGTGCCTGGAGCCGGGGAGGTAATGAGCAGTTCTTC. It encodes CAWSRGGNEQFF.

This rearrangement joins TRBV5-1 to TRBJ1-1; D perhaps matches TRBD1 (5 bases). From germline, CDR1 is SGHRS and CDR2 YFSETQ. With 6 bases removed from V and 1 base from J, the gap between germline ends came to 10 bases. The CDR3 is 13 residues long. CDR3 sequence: CASNPGENTEAFF. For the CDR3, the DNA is TGCGCCAGCAACCCGGGGGAGAACACTGAAGCTTTCTTT.

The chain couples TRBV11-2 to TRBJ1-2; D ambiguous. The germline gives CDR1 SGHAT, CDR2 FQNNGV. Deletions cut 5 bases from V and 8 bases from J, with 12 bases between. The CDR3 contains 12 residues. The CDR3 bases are TGTGCCAGCAGCCAACCGATGAGCGGCTACACCTTC. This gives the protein CASSQPMSGYTF.

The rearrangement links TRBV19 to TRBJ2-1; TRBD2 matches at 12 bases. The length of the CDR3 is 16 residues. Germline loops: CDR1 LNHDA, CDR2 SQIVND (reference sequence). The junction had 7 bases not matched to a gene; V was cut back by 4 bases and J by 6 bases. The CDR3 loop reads CASSNKTGLAGNEQFF. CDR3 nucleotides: TGTGCCAGTAGTAATAAGACGGGACTAGCGGGCAATGAGCAGTTCTTC.

The CDR3 reads CASSNRAPYEQYF. The DNA of the CDR3 is TGTGCCAGCAGTAACAGGGCCCCCTACGAGCAGTACTTC. The chain is built from TRBV6-5 and TRBJ2-7; weak D call: TRBD1 (6 bases). Germline values: CDR1 MNHEY, CDR2 SVGAGI. The V gene lost 5 bases and the J gene lost 2 bases, with 10 bases spanning the gap. The CDR3 has 13 amino acids.

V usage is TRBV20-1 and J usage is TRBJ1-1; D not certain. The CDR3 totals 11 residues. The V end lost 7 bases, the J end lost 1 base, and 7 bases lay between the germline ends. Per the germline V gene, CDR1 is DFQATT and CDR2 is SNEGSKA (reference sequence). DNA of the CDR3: TGCAGTGTCAGAGGGAACACTGAAGCTTTCTTT. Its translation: CSVRGNTEAFF.

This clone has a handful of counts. CDR3 loop: CASSLDTGDNTEAFF. The CDR3 DNA reads as TGCGCCAGCAGCTTGGATACGGGGGATAACACTGAAGCTTTCTTT. V is TRBV5-1 and J is TRBJ1-1; TRBD1 is a possible D gene (5 bases). The V and J ends lost 0 bases and 2 bases respectively, with 11 bases between them. This CDR3 comprises 15 residues. CDR1 is SGHRS, CDR2 YFSETQ, per germline.

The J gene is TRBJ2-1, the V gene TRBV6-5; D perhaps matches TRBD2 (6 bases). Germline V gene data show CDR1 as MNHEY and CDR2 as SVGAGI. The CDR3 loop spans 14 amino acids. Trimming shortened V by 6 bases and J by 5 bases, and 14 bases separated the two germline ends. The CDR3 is CASSRTWGDNEQFF. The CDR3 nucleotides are TGTGCCAGCAGCCGCACCTGGGGGGACAATGAGCAGTTCTTC.

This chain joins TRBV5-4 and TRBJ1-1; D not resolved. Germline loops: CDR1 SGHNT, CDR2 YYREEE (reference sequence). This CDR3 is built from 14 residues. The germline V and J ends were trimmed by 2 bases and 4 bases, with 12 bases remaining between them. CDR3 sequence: CASSFKVKGTEAFF. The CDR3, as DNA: TGTGCCAGCAGCTTCAAAGTAAAGGGCACTGAAGCTTTCTTT.

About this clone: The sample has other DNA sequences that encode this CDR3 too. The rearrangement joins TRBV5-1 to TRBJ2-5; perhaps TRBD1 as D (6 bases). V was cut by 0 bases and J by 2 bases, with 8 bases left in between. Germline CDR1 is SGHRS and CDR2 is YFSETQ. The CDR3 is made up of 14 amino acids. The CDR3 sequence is CASSLVGGQETQYF. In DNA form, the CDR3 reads TGCGCCAGCAGCTTGGTAGGGGGTCAAGAGACCCAGTACTTC.

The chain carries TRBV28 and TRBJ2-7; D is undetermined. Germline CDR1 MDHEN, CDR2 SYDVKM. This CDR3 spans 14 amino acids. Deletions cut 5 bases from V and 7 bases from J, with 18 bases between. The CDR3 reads CASSPRGRAREQYF. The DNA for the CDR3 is TGTGCCAGCAGTCCACGAGGACGTGCCCGTGAGCAGTACTTC.

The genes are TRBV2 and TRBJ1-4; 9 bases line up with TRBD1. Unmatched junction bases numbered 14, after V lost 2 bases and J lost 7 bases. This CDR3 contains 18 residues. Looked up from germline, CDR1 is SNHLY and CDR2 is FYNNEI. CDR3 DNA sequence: TGTGCCAGCAGTGAAACGGGACAGGGTATAGGTTCGAGTGAAAAACTGTTTTTT. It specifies CASSETGQGIGSSEKLFF.

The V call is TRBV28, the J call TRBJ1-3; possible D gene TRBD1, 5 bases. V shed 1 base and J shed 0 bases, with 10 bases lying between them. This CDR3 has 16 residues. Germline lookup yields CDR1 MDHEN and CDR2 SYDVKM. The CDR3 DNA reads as TGTGCCAGCAGTTTATACAGGCAGAGCTCTGGAAACACCATATATTTT. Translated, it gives CASSLYRQSSGNTIYF.

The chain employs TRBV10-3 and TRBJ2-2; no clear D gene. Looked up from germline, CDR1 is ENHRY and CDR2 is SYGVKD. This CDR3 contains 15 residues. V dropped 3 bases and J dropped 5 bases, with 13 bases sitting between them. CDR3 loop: CAISDVDGLTGELFF. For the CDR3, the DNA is TGTGCCATCAGTGACGTAGACGGTCTGACCGGGGAGCTGTTTTTT.